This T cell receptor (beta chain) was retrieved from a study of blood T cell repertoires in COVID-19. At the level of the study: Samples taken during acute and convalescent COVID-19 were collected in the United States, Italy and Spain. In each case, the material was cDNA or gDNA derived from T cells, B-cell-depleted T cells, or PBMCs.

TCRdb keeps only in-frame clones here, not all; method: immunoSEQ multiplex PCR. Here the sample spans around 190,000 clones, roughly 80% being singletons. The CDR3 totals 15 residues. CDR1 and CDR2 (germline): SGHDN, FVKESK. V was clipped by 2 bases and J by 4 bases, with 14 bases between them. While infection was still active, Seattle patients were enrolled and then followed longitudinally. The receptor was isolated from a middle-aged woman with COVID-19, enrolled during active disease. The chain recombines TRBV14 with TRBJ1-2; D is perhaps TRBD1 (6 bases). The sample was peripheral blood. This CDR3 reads CASSQTGKTGYGYTF. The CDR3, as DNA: TGTGCCAGCAGCCAAACAGGGAAAACGGGCTATGGCTACACCTTC. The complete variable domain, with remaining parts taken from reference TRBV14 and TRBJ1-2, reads EAGVTQFPSHSVIEKGQTVTLRCDPISGHDNLYWYRRVMGKEIKFLLHFVKESKQDESGMPNNRFLAERTGGTYSTLKVQPAELEDSGVYFCASSQTGKTGYGYTFGSGTRLTVV.